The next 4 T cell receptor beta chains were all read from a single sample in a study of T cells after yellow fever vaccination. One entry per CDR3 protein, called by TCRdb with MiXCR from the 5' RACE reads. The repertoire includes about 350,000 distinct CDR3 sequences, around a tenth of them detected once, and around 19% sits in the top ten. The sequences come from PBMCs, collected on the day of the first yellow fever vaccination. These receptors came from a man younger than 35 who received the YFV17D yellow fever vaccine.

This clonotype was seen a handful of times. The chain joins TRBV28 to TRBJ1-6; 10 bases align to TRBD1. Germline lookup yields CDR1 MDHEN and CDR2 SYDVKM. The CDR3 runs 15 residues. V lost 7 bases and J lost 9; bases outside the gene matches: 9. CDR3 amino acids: CASTTTGTGVSPLHF. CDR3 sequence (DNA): TGTGCCAGCACGACAACCGGGACAGGGGTTTCACCCCTCCACTTT.

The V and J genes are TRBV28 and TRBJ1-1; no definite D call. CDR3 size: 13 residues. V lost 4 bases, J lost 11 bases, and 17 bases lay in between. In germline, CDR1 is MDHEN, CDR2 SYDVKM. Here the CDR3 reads CASSYLLGGFAFF. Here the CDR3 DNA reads TGTGCCAGCAGTTACCTACTCGGTGGTTTCGCTTTCTTT.

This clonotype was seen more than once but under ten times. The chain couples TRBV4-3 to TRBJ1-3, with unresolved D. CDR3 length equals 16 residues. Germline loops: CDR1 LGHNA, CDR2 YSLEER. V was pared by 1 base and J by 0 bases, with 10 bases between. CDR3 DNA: TGCGCCAGCAGCCAAGCAATCAGGCTCTCTGGAAACACCATATATTTT. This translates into CASSQAIRLSGNTIYF.

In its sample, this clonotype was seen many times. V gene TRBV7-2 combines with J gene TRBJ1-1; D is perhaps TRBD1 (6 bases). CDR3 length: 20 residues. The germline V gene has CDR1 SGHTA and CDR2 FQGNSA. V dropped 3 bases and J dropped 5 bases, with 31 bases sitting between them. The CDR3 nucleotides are TGTGCCAGCAGCTTGGCCTCGACAGGAAGGGAGGGTCTGGGTTCGACTGAAGCTTTCTTT. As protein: CASSLASTGREGLGSTEAFF. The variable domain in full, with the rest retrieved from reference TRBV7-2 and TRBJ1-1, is GAGVSQSPSNKVTEKGKDVELRCDPISGHTALYWYRQSLGQGLEFLIYFQGNSAPDKSGLPSDRFSAERTGGSVSTLTIQRTQQEDSAVYLCASSLASTGREGLGSTEAFFGQGTRLTVV.